This TCR beta chain was found in a study of cytomegalovirus exposure and HLA in healthy donors (TCRdb year 2017). With respect to the entire study: An earlier analysis of about 560 of the donors reported over 250 Gb of sequence data and 95 million to 120 million unique TCR beta sequences obtained from around 170 million T cells. An early release covering approximately 600 HLA-typed donors comprised about 300 gigabases of sequencing data and 85 million or so unique TCR sequences. Of the roughly 420 genotyped donors, 80% to 90% were placed in the genetic ancestry cluster associated with self-reported Caucasian donors. The study was designed to test whether signatures of past pathogen exposure could be identified by cataloging public T cell receptors. The study used immunosequencing to profile the T cell repertoires of approximately 690 subjects and linked those repertoires to cytomegalovirus serostatus. In addition to the first cohort of about 650 subjects, a separate validation cohort of some 120 different subjects was used. High-throughput TCR immunosequencing, statistical association of individual TCRs with disease status, and machine learning were combined to predict cytomegalovirus infection status. A later analysis re-analyzed previously published TCR beta repertoires from roughly 630 donors and added high-resolution HLA genotyping to study TCR occurrence patterns. The later analysis used no new phenotypic data to find candidate immune exposures, relying instead on TCR beta sequences and their occurrence across donors. An earlier analysis of around 580 of the donors used high-throughput TCR beta sequencing to judge whether each TCR beta V gene segment behaved as functional or pseudogenic. Donor age, sex, ethnicity and CMV serostatus were compiled together with the repertoire data. A later genetic analysis took genome-wide SNP genotypes for about 65% of the roughly 670 donors and used that subset as a discovery cohort. Every discovery cohort repertoire had been produced on one sequencing platform. HLA typing covered class I and class II loci at four-digit resolution. Typing coverage varied by locus: about 629-640 donors for A, B, C, DRB1 and DQB1; under 550 for DQA1; more than 600 for DPA1; roughly 450 for DPB1. Roughly 5 DR-DQ haplotypes were handled as single units for association and clustering, since linkage in the cohort was strong. Among several hundred genotyped donors of the cohort, an average of around 250,000 unique TCR beta nucleotide sequences was sequenced per donor, of which 15% to 20% were non-productive.

The cohort was made up of roughly 670 healthy bone marrow donors. All cohort members were sampled while nominally healthy, although unrecorded immune exposures were likely present. The donor tested CMV seropositive and was one of the 289 seropositive cohort members. A peripheral blood sample was collected from each donor, and TCR beta sequencing was performed on peripheral blood mononuclear cells. The Qiagen DNeasy Blood Extraction Kit was used to extract genomic DNA from the blood cell samples. With regard to this clone: Its antigen is unknown. It has no much larger one-base neighbor in the sample; base qualities were not kept.

Summary of the overall study and its limitations: Cytomegalovirus status was reported to be diagnosed by the classifier with high specificity and sensitivity in both the original and validation cohorts. Specific HLA alleles were associated with 15,000 to 20,000 TCR beta sequences at a false discovery rate of 0.05 in a later analysis. Correlated functional status among segregating V segments might reflect linkage disequilibrium, but an unknown experimental factor could not be ruled out. Some IMGT-functional V segments, including TRBV6-2 and TRBV6-3, could not be distinguished by the 87-base-pair reads and were therefore excluded. Because HLA typing was missing for some donors at each locus, association tests included only the typed subset. In an earlier analysis of approximately 590 of the donors, most TCR beta V segments appeared in productive rearrangements about 90% or about 30% of the time, broadly matching IMGT annotations. According to a later analysis, parvovirus B19, influenza, CMV and Epstein-Barr virus appeared linked to several top co-occurrence clusters. Most CMV-associated TCR beta chains appeared to be HLA-restricted in a later analysis, and the HLA associations seemed to be driven largely by CMV exposure. Roughly uniform sequencing depth across donors was assumed in presence/absence analyses, although this assumption may not hold. A later analysis found that TCR association rates varied across HLA loci, with DRB1 alleles showing the most associated TCRs and HLA-C alleles the fewest. A later genetic analysis associated a missense DCLRE1C variant with V-gene and J-gene trimming of TCR beta chains, and an independent cohort replicated the association. A later analysis found that HLA-associated TCR beta chains were more clonally expanded and had lower generation probabilities than equally common non-associated chains. The study gave a list of about 170 TCR beta chains associated with cytomegalovirus. While some public TCRs were present in many individuals, most TCR sequences turned up only very rarely across donors. Because counts were too low, roughly 16 rarely observed V segments, including chromosome 9 orphons, were left out of the earlier analysis of about 620 of the donors. In this cohort, only TCR beta chains were sequenced, and detectable features were limited by the absence of alpha or paired-chain data. According to a later genetic analysis, donors in an Asian-associated ancestry cluster had fewer N-insertions in productive TCRs than the approximately 690-donor mean. A few of the identified cytomegalovirus-associated TCR beta chains were confirmed in vitro to be specific for cytomegalovirus antigens. A cluster of highly shared sequence variants was judged likely to represent a technical artifact of the sequencing pipeline. When HLA alleles, especially DR and DQ, strongly co-occurred, TCR associations were difficult to assign to individual alleles. A further reported finding was that TCR beta sequences accurately predicted the HLA-A and HLA-B alleles for most subjects in the first cohort. According to the authors, the approach could potentially be generalized to other disease states and immunological phenotypes. The only immune exposure information available for the cohort was CMV serostatus.

Receptor amplification or capture employed the immunoSEQ multiplex PCR assay. The multiplex PCR relied on a mix of 60 forward primers for TCR Vbeta segments and 13 reverse primers for TCR Jbeta segments. A multiplex PCR assay on genomic DNA amplified the CDR3 region of rearranged TCR beta genes. The amplified TCR beta libraries were sequenced on the Illumina HiSeq System as 87-base-pair reads. Per the original workflow: In a later analysis, 70 million to 95 million unique TCR beta chains were counted across the 650 to 750 repertoires, and roughly 11 million of these chains were shared by at least two donors. A nearest-neighbor algorithm error-corrected the raw reads and collapsed the reads into unique sequences, merging closely related sequences to remove PCR and sequencing errors. Alignment of CDR3 sequences to IMGT reference sequences was used to assign V, D and J gene segments. Each retained sequence needed at least a six-nucleotide match to both a V gene segment and a J gene segment. Rearrangements were classified as productive when the CDR3 lacked stop codons and remained in frame with V and J, and all other rearrangements were classified as non-productive. CDR3 was defined by IMGT convention, running from the second conserved V-encoded cysteine to the conserved J-encoded phenylalanine. Sequences without an unambiguous match to a single V gene segment were excluded from the earlier analysis of about 640 of the donors. An earlier analysis of 500 to 600 of the donors classified V segments as functional when productive rearrangements were above 56.7% and as segregating when the standard deviation between donors was above 5%. A statistical classification framework was built for diagnosing cytomegalovirus status from the catalog of TCR beta chain sequences. In a later analysis, TCR nucleotide sequences were compared against IMGT/GENE-DB human TR gene sequences so that V and J genes could be assigned. In a later analysis, CDR3 sequences and most-parsimonious VDJ recombination scenarios were assigned using the TCRdist pipeline. In a later analysis, each TCR beta chain was defined by its CDR3 amino acid sequence together with its V-gene family, and reads lacking a unique V-gene family were excluded. A later analysis removed several hundred highly shared, low-generation-probability nucleotide sequences to deal with suspected cross-contamination and a sequencing artifact. In a later analysis, a clonal expansion index for each public chain was calculated from normalized within-repertoire ranks of inferred template counts. In a later analysis, generation probabilities were computed using a VDJ recombination model fitted to out-of-frame rearrangements, and the results were checked against IGoR. A later analysis scored TCR-TCR, TCR-HLA and TCR-CMV co-occurrence with hypergeometric tests, applying a repertoire-size bias correction to TCR pairs. A later analysis estimated false discovery rates by permuting HLA or CMV assignments 20 times. In a later analysis, co-occurring TCRs were grouped using DBSCAN, with TCRdist sequence similarity added in when clustering inside HLA-allele-positive subsets. Co-occurrence clustering excluded repertoires with fewer than 30,000 or more than 120,000 public chains, plus five with anomalous nucleotide sharing. In its TCRdb copy, this immuneACCESS table keeps in-frame sequences only and misses some clones. Where compared with another copy, unresolved V genes explain less than half of these, and the others have no known cause. The DNA was the basis for D and trimming; V, J and clone size are from that table. The sample has more than 150,000 clones on record, approximately 82% of them singletons. Clones ranked in the top ten supply around 2.2% of the sample.

There are 13 amino acids in the CDR3, from cysteine to phenylalanine inclusive. Only the CDR3 part of the read is kept: 39 bases, read in frame from the first base. V trim: 1 base; J trim: 4 bases; unmatched bases: 3. CDR1 GTSNPN and CDR2 SVGIG were looked up in the germline V gene (reference sequence). Recombination linked TRBV30 to TRBJ2-7, and 8 junctional nucleotides match TRBD1. Material: PBMCs. The TCR was taken from a woman aged 18-29 years in good health and CMV-seropositive. The DNA sequence follows: TGTGCCTGGAGTGGGGGGACAGGATACGAGCAGTACTTC. This codes for CAWSGGTGYEQYF.